Each of the 17 T cell receptor beta chains below was sequenced from the same sample in a study of a mutant IDH1 vaccine in newly diagnosed glioma. Time point denoted: week 23, last vaccination. Vaccination used 300 ug of mutant IDH1 20-mer peptide per dose, with topical imiquimod. Sequencing was performed with immunoSEQ multiplex PCR; in TCRdb, only in-frame clones are kept and a portion is missing. The profile covers about 44,000 clones, with 91% appearing a single time and approximately 4.1% taken by the ten largest. These TCRs are of unknown antigen specificity. This specimen was PBMCs, taken from a glioma patient whose treatment included an IDH1 peptide vaccine. These TCRs come from a middle-aged man with glioma.

This chain links TRBV27 with TRBJ2-3, with 9 positions matching TRBD2. CDR3 length: 18 amino acids. The V segment lost 5 bases and the J segment 5 bases; nucleotides outside the gene matches: 17. Germline V gene sequence: CDR1 MNHEY, CDR2 SMNVEV (reference sequence). CDR3 nucleotide sequence: TGTGCCAGCAGTCAGTGGGGGAGGTCTAGCGGGACGGTAGATACGCAGTATTTT. Its protein is CASSQWGRSSGTVDTQYF.

This chain connects TRBV5-5 to TRBJ2-7; TRBD1 might be the D (6 bases). The ends were cut back, 3 bases at V and 2 bases at J, with 9 bases in the middle. The CDR3 totals 13 residues. Germline-derived CDR1 and CDR2 are SGHKS and YYEKEE (reference sequence). For the CDR3, the DNA is TGTGCCAGCAGCTCCGGACAGACCTACGAGCAGTACTTC. It translates to CASSSGQTYEQYF.

V and J are TRBV2 and TRBJ2-1; no clear D. The V gene's germline CDR1 is SNHLY and CDR2 FYNNEI. The CDR3 is 11 residues long. V gave up 1 base and J gave up 7 bases, with 2 bases separating them. The CDR3 region has the DNA TGTGCCAGCAGTGAAGGGAATGAGCAGTTCTTC. Protein: CASSEGNEQFF. The entire variable domain, with the rest obtained from reference TRBV2 and TRBJ2-1, is as follows: EPEVTQTPSHQVTQMGQEVILRCVPISNHLYFYWYRQILGQKVEFLVSFYNNEISEKSEIFDDQFSVERPDGSNFTLKIRSTKLEDSAMYFCASSEGNEQFFGPGTRLTVL.

This clone was picked up one time. The CDR3 protein is CASSEGVSSYEQYF. The CDR3 bases are TGTGCCAGCTCAGAGGGCGTGAGCTCCTACGAGCAGTACTTC. The chain recombines TRBV13 with TRBJ2-7; a weak D match, TRBD2 (5 bases). Trimming cost V 8 bases and J 0 bases, with 14 bases left between them. This CDR3 has 14 residues. Germline CDR1 reads PRHDT; CDR2 reads FYEKMQ (reference sequence).

The gene calls are TRBV7-6 and TRBJ2-5; 13 nucleotides agree with TRBD2. The V and J ends lost 1 base and 5 bases, in that order; junction bases with no gene match: 13. This CDR3 is 19 amino acids long. In germline, CDR1 is SGHVS, CDR2 FNYEAQ. The CDR3: CASSLEALRLAGGRETQYF. The CDR3 nucleotides read TGTGCCAGCAGCTTAGAGGCGCTCCGACTAGCGGGGGGACGGGAGACCCAGTACTTC.

V is TRBV5-1 and J is TRBJ2-7, with 7 bases lining up with TRBD2. CDR1 is SGHRS, CDR2 YFSETQ, per germline. CDR3 length equals 17 residues. Trimming removed 0 bases from V and 3 bases from J; junction bases left unmatched: 12. DNA for the CDR3: TGCGCCAGCAGCTTGGCGGCTAGCGGAGCCCCCCTCTACGAGCAGTACTTC. Amino acid sequence: CASSLAASGAPLYEQYF.

The chain recombines TRBV7-3 with TRBJ2-1, with D perhaps matching TRBD1 (5 bases). Trimming shortened V by 2 bases and J by 7 bases, and 6 bases separated the two germline ends. The CDR3 totals 12 residues. The germline CDR1 and CDR2 sequences are SGHTA and FQGTGA. The CDR3 protein is CASSLSGNEQFF. The CDR3 DNA sequence: TGTGCCAGCAGCTTATCAGGGAATGAGCAGTTCTTC.

The CDR3 sequence is CASSKQGLAVATGELFF. The CDR3 coding sequence is TGTGCCAGTAGTAAACAGGGTCTAGCGGTTGCTACCGGGGAGCTGTTTTTT. The chain joins TRBV19 to TRBJ2-2, with D perhaps TRBD2 (7 bases). Germline CDR1 is LNHDA and CDR2 is SQIVND (reference sequence). CDR3 length: 17 residues. With 4 bases removed from V and 5 bases from J, the gap between germline ends came to 20 bases.

This rearrangement joins TRBV28 to TRBJ2-7, with D maybe TRBD2 (6 bases). Germline V gene data show CDR1 as MDHEN and CDR2 as SYDVKM. V dropped 5 bases and J dropped 1 base, with 12 bases sitting between them. CDR3 size: 14 residues. CDR3: CASSGRGWSYEQYF. The CDR3 DNA is TGTGCCAGCAGTGGACGGGGGTGGTCCTACGAGCAGTACTTC.

This sequence joins TRBV6-1 and TRBJ2-1; 11 nucleotides agree with TRBD1. CDR1 and CDR2 (germline): MNHNS, SASEGT. The J segment lost 15 bases and the V segment lost 2 bases, leaving 6 bases of the junction unmatched. CDR3 length: 13 residues. CDR3 in amino acids: CASSEQDRGRRFF. In nucleotides, the CDR3 is TGTGCCAGCAGTGAACAGGACAGGGGGCGGCGGTTCTTC.

Only a few counts were recorded for this clone. This chain uses TRBV14 with TRBJ1-1; D is undetermined. CDR1 and CDR2 from the germline V gene are SGHDN and FVKESK. This CDR3 is built from 12 residues. V was pared by 6 bases and J by 3 bases, with 8 bases between. CDR3 in DNA: TGTGCCAGCAGTCCAACGTACACTGAAGCTTTCTTT. It specifies CASSPTYTEAFF.

This sequence joins TRBV18 and TRBJ1-2; D unclear. The CDR3 is 12 residues long. Germline values: CDR1 KGHSH, CDR2 LQKENI. Trimming shortened V by 3 bases and J by 8 bases, and 10 bases separated the two germline ends. CDR3 nucleotides: TGTGCCAGCTCACCCTCGGATATCGGCTACACCTTC. Translating gives CASSPSDIGYTF.

For the CDR3, the DNA is TGTGCCAGCAGCTTAAGGAGAGCCGAGGGCCAGGGCTCTGGGGCCAACGTCCTGACTTTC. Translation gives CASSLRRAEGQGSGANVLTF. The gene calls are TRBV7-6 and TRBJ2-6; D is tentatively TRBD1 or TRBD2 (5 bases each). CDR1 and CDR2 from the germline V gene are SGHVS and FNYEAQ. V was trimmed by 2 bases and J by 0 bases, leaving 20 bases between them. This CDR3 has 20 residues.

This chain uses TRBV6-5 with TRBJ2-3; 9 bases agree with TRBD1. Germline CDR1 and CDR2: MNHEY and SVGAGI. The CDR3 totals 16 residues. With V trimmed by 0 bases and J by 8 bases, 9 bases remained unmatched. CDR3 protein: CASSYSGTGSEATQYF. CDR3 DNA: TGTGCCAGCAGTTACTCCGGGACAGGGTCGGAGGCTACGCAGTATTTT.

This clone was detected once. The chain combines TRBV6-5 with TRBJ1-2; D is possibly TRBD1 (6 bases). The CDR3 extends over 14 amino acids. The germline V gene encodes CDR1 MNHEY and CDR2 SVGAGI. V shed 2 bases and J shed 1 base, with 8 bases lying between them. Here the CDR3 reads CASSYGGGNYGYTF. The DNA for the CDR3 is TGTGCCAGCAGTTACGGAGGGGGTAACTATGGCTACACCTTC.

The chain links TRBV19 to TRBJ1-1; D might be TRBD1 (5 bases). Between the trimmed V and J ends, which lost 5 bases and 1 base, there was a span of 8 bases. The CDR3 sequence is 13 residues long. The germline V gene has CDR1 LNHDA and CDR2 SQIVND (reference sequence). For the CDR3, the DNA is TGTGCCAGTAGTGTGACAGCGAACACTGAAGCTTTCTTT. The encoded protein is CASSVTANTEAFF.

The J gene is TRBJ2-3, the V gene TRBV5-1; no clear D. The CDR3 length is 15 residues. V was clipped by 0 bases and J by 3 bases, with 11 bases between them. Germline V gives CDR1 SGHRS, CDR2 YFSETQ. The DNA of the CDR3 is TGCGCCAGCAGCTTGGTGGGCTCCCGGACAGATACGCAGTATTTT. Protein: CASSLVGSRTDTQYF.